One and the same sample provided the 2 T cell receptor beta chains below, sequenced in a study of identifying expanded T cells in peripheral blood. Data came from immunoSEQ multiplex PCR; TCRdb stores just in-frame clones and leaves some out. Of around 82,000 clones in the sample, around 84% were seen once. The sample comprised blood. These TCRs come from a person aged 18 to 70 in good health.

The rearrangement joins TRBV14 to TRBJ2-7, with a possible D match to TRBD2 (6 bases). The CDR3 covers 15 residues. From germline, CDR1 is SGHDN and CDR2 FVKESK. Trimming removed 4 bases from V and 3 bases from J, with 16 bases in between. The CDR3, as DNA: TGTGCCAGCAGCCCTCTAGGCAGGGACTTCTACGAGCAGTACTTC. It codes for CASSPLGRDFYEQYF.

V is TRBV19 and J is TRBJ1-3; 9 bases align to TRBD1. The length of the CDR3 is 14 residues. The trim removed 5 bases at V and 3 bases at J, leaving 2 bases unmatched. Per germline, CDR1 LNHDA and CDR2 SQIVND (reference sequence). DNA of the CDR3: TGTGCCAGTAGTCTGGGACAGGGTGGAAACACCATATATTTT. This gives the protein CASSLGQGGNTIYF.